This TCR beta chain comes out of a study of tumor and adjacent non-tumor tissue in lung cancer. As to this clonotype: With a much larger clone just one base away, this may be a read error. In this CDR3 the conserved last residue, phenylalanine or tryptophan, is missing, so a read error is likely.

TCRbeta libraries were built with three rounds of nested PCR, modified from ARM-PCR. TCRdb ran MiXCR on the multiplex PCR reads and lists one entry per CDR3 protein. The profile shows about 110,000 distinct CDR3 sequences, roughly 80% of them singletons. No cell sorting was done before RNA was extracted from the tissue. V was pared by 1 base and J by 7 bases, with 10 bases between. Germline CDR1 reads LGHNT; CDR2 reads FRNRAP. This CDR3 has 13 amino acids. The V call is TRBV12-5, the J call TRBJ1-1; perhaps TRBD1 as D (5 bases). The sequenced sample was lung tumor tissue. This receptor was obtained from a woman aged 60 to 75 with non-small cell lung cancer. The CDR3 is CASGLEGRGEAFL. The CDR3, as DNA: TGTGCTAGTGGTTTGGAGGGGCGGGGTGAAGCTTTCTTA.